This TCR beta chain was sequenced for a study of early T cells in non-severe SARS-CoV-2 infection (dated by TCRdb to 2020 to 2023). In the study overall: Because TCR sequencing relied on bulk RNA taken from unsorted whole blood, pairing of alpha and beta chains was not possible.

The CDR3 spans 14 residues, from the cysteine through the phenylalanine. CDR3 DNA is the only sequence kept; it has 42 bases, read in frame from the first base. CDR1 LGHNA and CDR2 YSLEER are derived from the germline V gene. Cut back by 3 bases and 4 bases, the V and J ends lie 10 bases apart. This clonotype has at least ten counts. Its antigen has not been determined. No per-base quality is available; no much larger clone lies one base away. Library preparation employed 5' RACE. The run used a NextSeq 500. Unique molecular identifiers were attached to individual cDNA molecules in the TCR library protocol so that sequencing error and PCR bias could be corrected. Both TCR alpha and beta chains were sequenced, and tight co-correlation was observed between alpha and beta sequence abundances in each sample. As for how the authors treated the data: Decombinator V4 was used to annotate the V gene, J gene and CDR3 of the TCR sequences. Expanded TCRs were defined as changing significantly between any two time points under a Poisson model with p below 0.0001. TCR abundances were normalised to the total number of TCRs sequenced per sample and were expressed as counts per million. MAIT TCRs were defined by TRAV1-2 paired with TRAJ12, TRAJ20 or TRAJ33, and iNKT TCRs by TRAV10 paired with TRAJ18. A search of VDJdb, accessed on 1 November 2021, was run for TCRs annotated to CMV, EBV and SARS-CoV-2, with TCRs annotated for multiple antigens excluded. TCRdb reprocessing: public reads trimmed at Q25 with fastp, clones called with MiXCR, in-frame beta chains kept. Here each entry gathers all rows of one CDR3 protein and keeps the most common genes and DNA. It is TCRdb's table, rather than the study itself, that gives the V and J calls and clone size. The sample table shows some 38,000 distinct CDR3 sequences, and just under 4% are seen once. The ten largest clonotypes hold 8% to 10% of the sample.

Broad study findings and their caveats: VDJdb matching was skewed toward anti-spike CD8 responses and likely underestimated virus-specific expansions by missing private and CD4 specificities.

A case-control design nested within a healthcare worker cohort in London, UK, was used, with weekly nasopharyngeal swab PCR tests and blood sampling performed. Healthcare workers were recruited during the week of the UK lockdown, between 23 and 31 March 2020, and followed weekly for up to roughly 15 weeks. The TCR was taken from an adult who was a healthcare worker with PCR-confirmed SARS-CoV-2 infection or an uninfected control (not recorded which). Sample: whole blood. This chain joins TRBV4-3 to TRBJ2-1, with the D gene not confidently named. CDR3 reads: CASSQLSPYNEQFF. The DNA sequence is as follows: TGCGCCAGCAGCCAGTTGAGTCCGTACAATGAGCAGTTCTTC.